The TCR beta chain described here comes from a study of blood T cell repertoires in COVID-19. Study at large: Acute-phase and convalescent COVID-19 samples originated in the United States, Italy and Spain. The analysed material was cDNA or gDNA that came from T cells, B-cell-depleted T cells, or PBMCs.

This CDR3 region has 17 residues. CDR1 is SGDLS, CDR2 YYNGEE, per germline. V was clipped by 3 bases and J by 1 base; unmatched bases: 10. In the original processing: Nucleated cell number was recorded as an estimate derived from reference gene primer amplification. Measured with immunoSEQ multiplex PCR; TCRdb has only the in-frame clones, and not every one. Clone size and V and J calls were adopted from that table, with D and trimming inferred from the DNA. Here the sample spans 300,000 to 350,000 clones, roughly 89% being singletons. Seattle's enrolled individuals joined amid active infection and were then monitored longitudinally.

Sequenced sample: peripheral blood. The sequence was obtained from a woman in her 40s with COVID-19, enrolled during active disease. The chain joins TRBV9 to TRBJ2-3; the match to TRBD2 covers 8 bases. CDR3 DNA: TGTGCCAGCAGCGCGGGGGAAGGGACTAGGGGCACAGATACGCAGTATTTT. It translates to CASSAGEGTRGTDTQYF. The full variable domain, with the rest looked up from reference TRBV9 and TRBJ2-3, is DSGVTQTPKHLITATGQRVTLRCSPRSGDLSVYWYQQSLDQGLQFLIQYYNGEERAKGNILERFSAQQFPDLHSELNLSSLELGDSALYFCASSAGEGTRGTDTQYFGPGTRLTVL.